This T cell receptor beta chain is drawn from a study of blood T cell repertoires in COVID-19. Looking at the study overall: COVID-19 samples from acute and convalescent phases originated in the United States, Italy and Spain. T cells, B-cell-depleted T cells, or PBMCs supplied cDNA or gDNA.

Per the original methods: Amplification of reference gene primers was used by the study to estimate nucleated cell counts. The assay was immunoSEQ multiplex PCR, and TCRdb's table has in-frame clones only and misses some. For V, J and clone size, that table is used; D and trimming come from the DNA. The sample contains approximately 200,000 clones, about 86% of which appear only once. The CDR3 loop spans 18 amino acids. CDR1 is SEHNR, CDR2 FQNEAQ, per germline (reference sequence). With 0 bases clipped from V and 1 base from J, the junction kept 5 bases outside the gene matches. The chain combines TRBV7-9 with TRBJ2-7; the match to TRBD2 covers 14 bases. The TCR originated in a woman in her twenties or thirties who had recovered from COVID-19. The specimen sequenced was peripheral blood. The CDR3 bases are TGTGCCAGCAGCTTAGCTCCCGGACTAGCGGGAGGTTCCTACGAGCAGTACTTC. Its protein product is CASSLAPGLAGGSYEQYF.